The 22 T cell receptor beta chains below come from one sample, sequenced in a study of tumor-infiltrating lymphocytes in primary liver carcinoma. Making TCR beta cDNA involved around 510 ng total RNA and a constant-region primer. Slightly modified ARM-PCR served as the procedure for the TCR beta libraries. These libraries came from three rounds of nested multiplex PCR. The first two PCR rounds, approximately 10 cycles each, used TRBV1-TRBV30 forward primers and a C-beta reverse primer. TCRdb recomputed calls from the multiplex PCR reads with MiXCR, one row per CDR3 protein. The sample carries 100,000 or so distinct CDR3 sequences, around 71% recorded once. The source material, roughly 20-31 mg of unsorted bulk tissue, was used to co-extract RNA and DNA. Sequenced material: liver tumor tissue from sampling region 2. The subset was: tumor region T2, inferior pole. The receptor set was obtained from a woman aged 60 to 75 with primary liver carcinoma and hepatitis B virus infection.

A remark on this clonotype: Being one base from a much bigger clone, this may be a read error. The chain links TRBV20-1 to TRBJ2-7; TRBD2 matches 7 bases. Per germline, CDR1 DFQATT and CDR2 SNEGSKA (reference sequence). V lost 0 bases to trimming and J lost 2 bases; unmatched junction nucleotides: 7. The CDR3 runs 15 residues. The CDR3 region has the DNA TGCAGTGCTAGAGAGAGACTAGCACATCCCTACGAGCAGTACTTC. It encodes CSARERLAHPYEQYF.

About this clonotype itself: As the CDR3 is not closed by the conserved phenylalanine or tryptophan, this likely results from a read error. The rearrangement uses TRBV11-2 and TRBJ2-2, with D tentatively TRBD1 or TRBD2 (5 bases each). Germline CDR1 is SGHAT and CDR2 is FQNNGV. This CDR3 has 15 residues. CDR3 DNA sequence: TGTGCCGGCAGCCCTCCGCAAGGACCGACCGGGGACCTGTTTCTT. Translated: CAGSPPQGPTGDLFL.

Points on this clonotype: A much bigger clone sits one base away, suggesting this may be a read error. The V call is TRBV7-9, the J call TRBJ2-7; 8 bases match TRBD2. The CDR3 is made up of 21 amino acids. The V gene's germline CDR1 is SEHNR and CDR2 FQNEAQ (reference sequence). J gave up 1 base and V 4 bases, and 24 bases lay outside the gene matches. As DNA, the CDR3 is TGTGCCAGCAGCTCGACCACCCGGGGGGGCGTTAGGGCTCCTGGGTCCTACGAGCAGTACTTC. Amino acids: CASSSTTRGGVRAPGSYEQYF. Full variable domain (remainder filled in from reference TRBV7-9 and TRBJ2-7): DTGVSQNPRHKITKRGQNVTFRCDPISEHNRLYWYRQTLGQGPEFLTYFQNEAQLEKSRLLSDRFSAERPKGSFSTLEIQRTEQGDSAMYLCASSSTTRGGVRAPGSYEQYFGPGTRLTVT.

The chain recombines TRBV30 with TRBJ1-6; D might be TRBD1 (6 bases). The CDR3 covers 14 residues. The germline V and J ends were trimmed by 8 bases and 7 bases, with 18 bases remaining between them. Germline V gene data show CDR1 as GTSNPN and CDR2 as SVGIG (reference sequence). The CDR3 region has the DNA TGTGCCCGGGGGGGGGCGTTGATGAATTCACCCCTCCACTTT. Encoded protein: CARGGALMNSPLHF.

The J gene is TRBJ2-1, the V gene TRBV29-1; no firm D call. Trimming shortened V by 6 bases and J by 9 bases, and 18 bases separated the two germline ends. The CDR3 extends over 13 amino acids. Germline V gene lookup returns CDR1 SQVTM and CDR2 ANQGSEA. The CDR3 loop reads CSVEHGYVGEQFF. The CDR3 DNA follows: TGCAGCGTCGAACATGGGTATGTGGGTGAGCAGTTCTTC.

This clonotype counts as medium-sized. The chain links TRBV10-3 to TRBJ2-5; 8 bases fit TRBD2. Germline-derived CDR1 and CDR2 are ENHRY and SYGVKD. The CDR3 sequence is 14 residues long. With V trimmed by 5 bases and J by 5 bases, 7 bases remained unmatched. The CDR3 here is CAISLSGKGETQYF. CDR3 DNA sequence: TGTGCCATCAGTCTTAGCGGGAAGGGTGAGACCCAGTACTTC.

A few counts support this clonotype. A much larger clone sits a single nucleotide away, making a read error possible. J is TRBJ2-5 and V is TRBV4-2; D ambiguous. Per the germline V gene, CDR1 is LGHNA and CDR2 is YNFKEQ. CDR3 size: 15 residues. CDR3 amino acids: CASGRRGTSQGTQYF. The CDR3 bases are TGTGCCAGCGGACGTCGTGGCACTTCCCAAGGGACCCAGTACTTC.

Comment on this clonotype: Because it lacks the conserved phenylalanine or tryptophan at the end, this CDR3 is likely a read error. The chain joins TRBV11-3 to TRBJ2-7; D might be TRBD1 (5 bases). Germline assignment: CDR1 SGHNT and CDR2 YENEEA. The CDR3 runs 14 residues. The germline V and J ends were trimmed by 6 bases and 0 bases, with 12 bases remaining between them. In DNA, the CDR3 is TGTGCCAGCAGTAAAGGGGCAAGCTCCTACGAGCAGTACTCC. As protein: CASSKGASSYEQYS.

On this clonotype: A read error may account for a junction end that differs from germline. The chain combines TRBV29-1 with TRBJ2-3; 9 bases align to TRBD2. This CDR3 is built from 15 residues. Germline V gene lookup returns CDR1 SQVTM and CDR2 ANQGSEA. CDR3 region: CSATYSGRGADRQYF. CDR3 DNA: TGCAGCGCAACCTATAGCGGGAGAGGGGCAGATAGGCAGTATTTT.

With regard to this clonotype: One end of the junction fails to match germline, which may point to a read error. V and J are TRBV6-1 and TRBJ1-6; D might be TRBD1 (5 bases). The CDR3 covers 15 residues. In germline, CDR1 is MNHNS, CDR2 SASEGT. The CDR3 is CASNEGTGGNSLLHF. Here the CDR3 DNA reads TGTGCCAGCAATGAAGGAACAGGAGGAAATTCACTCCTCCACTTT.

J is TRBJ1-1 and V is TRBV7-9; a weak D match, TRBD1 (5 bases). V lost 3 bases and J lost 4, with 12 bases in between. This CDR3 has 14 residues. Germline loops: CDR1 SEHNR, CDR2 FQNEAQ (reference sequence). The CDR3 loop reads CASSFGGLGTEAFF. CDR3 in DNA: TGTGCCAGCAGCTTCGGGGGTTTGGGCACTGAAGCTTTCTTT.

Regarding this clonotype: A junction boundary mismatches the germline segment, possibly from a read error. V is TRBV29-1 and J is TRBJ2-4, with a tentative D call TRBD1 (5 bases). Germline V gives CDR1 SQVTM, CDR2 ANQGSEA. This CDR3 is built from 13 residues. CDR3 DNA sequence: TGCAGAGTTGCCTGGGCAGGGCAGAACATTCAGTACTTC. This gives the protein CRVAWAGQNIQYF.

For this clonotype: It is likely a read error, because the conserved phenylalanine at the end of the CDR3 is missing. V usage is TRBV11-2 and J usage is TRBJ2-1; D is perhaps TRBD2 (5 bases). Looked up from germline, CDR1 is SGHAT and CDR2 is FQNNGV. CDR3 size: 12 residues. Trimming took off 5 bases at V and 7 bases at J, with 9 bases between the two ends. CDR3 sequence (DNA): TGTGCCAGCAGCGAACTAGTGAATGAGCAGTTCCAA. It codes for CASSELVNEQFQ.

The chain combines TRBV4-2 with TRBJ2-2; 9 bases are a match to TRBD2. Germline CDR1 and CDR2: LGHNA and YNFKEQ. V gave up 3 bases and J gave up 8 bases; unmatched junction bases: 22. The length of the CDR3 is 20 residues. DNA of the CDR3: TGTGCCAGCAGCCAGGAGGCCGCGAGACTAGCGGTAGGAAGGGTAGGGGAGCTGTTTTTT. Translation: CASSQEAARLAVGRVGELFF.

About this clonotype itself: One end of the junction fails to match germline, which may point to a read error. The rearrangement links TRBV11-2 to TRBJ2-2; 7 bases are a match to TRBD2. The CDR3 has 16 residues. Germline CDR1 is SGHAT and CDR2 is FQNNGV. This CDR3 reads CAGSRRLAKNTGELFF. CDR3 coding DNA: TGTGCCGGCAGTCGTCGACTAGCTAAAAACACCGGGGAGCTGTTTTTT. The full variable domain, its missing parts supplied by reference TRBV11-2 and TRBJ2-2, is EAGVAQSPRYKIIEKRQSVAFWCNPISGHATLYWYQQILGQGPKLLIQFQNNGVVDDSQLPKDRFSAERLKGVDSTLKIQPAKLEDSAVYLCAGSRRLAKNTGELFFGEGSRLTVL.

This clonotype was counted ten times or more. V gene TRBV29-1 combines with J gene TRBJ2-3; D gene ambiguous. This CDR3 spans 13 amino acids. Germline CDR1 is SQVTM and CDR2 is ANQGSEA. Trimming cost V 0 bases and J 2 bases, with 6 bases left between them. For the CDR3, the DNA is TGCAGCGTTGAAGAGAGCAACACAGATACGCAGTATTTT. Translation gives CSVEESNTDTQYF.

Note on this clonotype: The CDR3 does not end in the conserved phenylalanine or tryptophan, so this is likely a read error. This sequence joins TRBV6-2 or TRBV6-3 and TRBJ2-1, with TRBD2 matching 7 bases. J was trimmed by 9 bases and V by 0 bases; bases with no gene match: 11. The CDR3 has 16 amino acids. CDR1 MNHEY and CDR2 SVGEGT come from the germline V gene. This CDR3 reads CASSYSMLTGGIEQFL. The CDR3 DNA reads TGTGCCAGCAGTTACTCGATGTTGACGGGGGGTATTGAGCAGTTCTTA.

The CDR3 reads CANGYSASGRAGETQYF. CDR3 nucleotide sequence: TGTGCCAACGGTTACTCTGCTAGCGGGAGGGCCGGGGAGACCCAGTACTTC. The chain joins TRBV6-6 to TRBJ2-5, with 12 bases aligning to TRBD2. The V and J ends lost 10 bases and 5 bases, in that order; junction bases with no gene match: 17. Germline V gene lookup returns CDR1 MNHNY and CDR2 SVGAGI (reference sequence). This CDR3 comprises 17 residues.

This clonotype has a count of ten or more. The DNA of the CDR3 is TGCGCCAGCAGTGTTCTGGACAGGAACACTAATGAAAAACTGTTTTTT. Its protein product is CASSVLDRNTNEKLFF. The gene calls are TRBV10-2 and TRBJ1-4; 7 nucleotides align to TRBD1. Trimming took 4 bases from V and 2 from J; bases not matched to a gene: 7. Germline V gene data show CDR1 as WSHSY and CDR2 as SAAADI. This CDR3 has 16 residues.

J is TRBJ2-5 and V is TRBV28, with TRBD1 as a possible D gene (6 bases). The V end lost 6 bases, the J end lost 7 bases, and 18 bases lay between the germline ends. From germline, CDR1 is MDHEN and CDR2 SYDVKM. The CDR3 covers 14 residues. CDR3 in DNA: TGTGCCAGCAGCGTCTGGACAGCCCGGGGGACCCAGTACTTC. Translation: CASSVWTARGTQYF. Full variable domain (outside the CDR3, taken from reference TRBV28 and TRBJ2-5): DVKVTQSSRYLVKRTGEKVFLECVQDMDHENMFWYRQDPGLGLRLIYFSYDVKMKEKGDIPEGYSVSREKKERFSLILESASTNQTSMYLCASSVWTARGTQYFGPGTRLLVL.

This sequence joins TRBV11-2 and TRBJ2-1; 10 bases fit TRBD1. The germline gives CDR1 SGHAT, CDR2 FQNNGV. Unmatched junction bases numbered 12, after V lost 2 bases and J lost 8 bases. CDR3 length: 17 residues. CDR3 loop: CASSLTRGQGDRDEQFF. CDR3 in DNA: TGTGCCAGCAGCTTAACCCGCGGACAGGGGGACAGGGATGAGCAGTTCTTC. Using reference TRBV11-2 and TRBJ2-1 for the parts outside the CDR3, the full variable domain is EAGVAQSPRYKIIEKRQSVAFWCNPISGHATLYWYQQILGQGPKLLIQFQNNGVVDDSQLPKDRFSAERLKGVDSTLKIQPAKLEDSAVYLCASSLTRGQGDRDEQFFGPGTRLTVL.

This clonotype was seen only a few times. Because the CDR3 is missing its conserved closing phenylalanine or tryptophan, this is likely a read error. This chain uses TRBV25-1 with TRBJ1-6; D may be TRBD1 (5 bases). The CDR3 extends over 13 amino acids. Between the trimmed V and J ends, which lost 4 bases and 7 bases, there was a span of 8 bases. The germline V gene has CDR1 MGHDK and CDR2 SYGVNS. DNA of the CDR3: TGTGCCAGCAGTGGGGCAGGGAATTCACCCCTCCACTCT. This translates into CASSGAGNSPLHS.